Listed below are T cell receptor beta chains from one sample, sequenced in a study of OX40 agonist ivuxolimab in advanced cancers. Measured with immunoSEQ multiplex PCR; TCRdb has only the in-frame clones, and not every one. The data hold tens of thousands of clones, with roughly 88% observed a single time. Sequencing used CD4+ or CD8+ T cells sorted from blood, obtained in a trial of the OX40 agonist ivuxolimab. Receptors were obtained from an adult with an advanced solid tumor such as melanoma, head and neck, liver or kidney cancer. CDR3s include the opening cysteine and the closing phenylalanine or tryptophan. D genes are given only for firm matches.

j_gene | v_gene | d_gene | CDR3nt | CDR3aa
TRBJ2-1 | TRBV6-5 | - | TGTGCCAGCAGCCCACGGACTATCAGTGAGCAGTTCTTC | CASSPRTISEQFF
TRBJ2-3 | TRBV5-1 | - | TGCGCCAGCAGCCCCCGGGGGGCGGCAGATACGCAGTATTTT | CASSPRGAADTQYF
TRBJ1-2 | TRBV28 | - | TGTGCCAGCAGCTGGACAGATTCTGGCTACACCTTC | CASSWTDSGYTF
TRBJ1-6 | TRBV5-1 | TRBD1 | TGCGCCAGCAGCTCAGGGGACAGGGGTTCACCCCTCCACTTT | CASSSGDRGSPLHF
TRBJ1-2 | TRBV28 | - | TGTGCCAGCAGGGCGGGGATGGGCTACACCTTC | CASRAGMGYTF
TRBJ2-1 | TRBV5-1 | - | TGCGCCAGCAGCTTGGAACAGGCAGGGTACAGTGAGCAGTTCTTC | CASSLEQAGYSEQFF
TRBJ2-3 | TRBV5-1 | - | TGCGCCAGCAGCTTGGTGGGCACAGATACGCAGTATTTT | CASSLVGTDTQYF
TRBJ1-1 | TRBV9 | - | TGTGCCAGCAGCCCAAATCCGGACACTGAAGCTTTCTTT | CASSPNPDTEAFF
TRBJ1-5 | TRBV28 | - | TGTGCCAGCAGTTTATTGGTGGGTGTGAGAAATCAGCCCCAGCATTTT | CASSLLVGVRNQPQHF
TRBJ2-1 | TRBV18 | - | TGTGCCAGCTCACCCCCCGAGTACAATGAGCAGTTCTTC | CASSPPEYNEQFF
TRBJ1-1 | TRBV5-1 | TRBD1 | TGCGCCAGCAGCTCCGGGACAGGGGACACTGAAGCTTTCTTT | CASSSGTGDTEAFF
TRBJ2-5 | TRBV27 | TRBD2 | TGTGCCAGCAGTCGGGCTAGCGGGGGAAAGACCCAGTACTTC | CASSRASGGKTQYF
TRBJ1-1 | TRBV28 | TRBD1 | TGTGCCAGCAGTTTAGATGGTCAGGGGGACGACACTGAAGCTTTCTTT | CASSLDGQGDDTEAFF
TRBJ2-2 | TRBV6-5 | - | TGTGCCAGCAGTTACTCGATCAGATTCACCGGGGAGCTGTTTTTT | CASSYSIRFTGELFF